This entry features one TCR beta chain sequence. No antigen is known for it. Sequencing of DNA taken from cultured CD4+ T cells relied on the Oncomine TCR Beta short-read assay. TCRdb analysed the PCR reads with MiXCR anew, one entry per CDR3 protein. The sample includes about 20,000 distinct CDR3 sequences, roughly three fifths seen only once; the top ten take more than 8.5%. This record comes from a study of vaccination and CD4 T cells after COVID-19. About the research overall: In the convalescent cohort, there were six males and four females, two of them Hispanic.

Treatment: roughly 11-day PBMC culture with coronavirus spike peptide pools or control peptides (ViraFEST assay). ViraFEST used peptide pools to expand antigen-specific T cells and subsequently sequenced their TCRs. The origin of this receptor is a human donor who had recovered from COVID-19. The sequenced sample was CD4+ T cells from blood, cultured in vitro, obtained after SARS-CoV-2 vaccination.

The CDR3 DNA is TGTGCCAGTAGTATTCTTGGGGAGGGTCGAAGCCAGCCCCAGCATTTT. Its protein is CASSILGEGRSQPQHF. The chain uses TRBV19 and TRBJ1-5; D ambiguous. V lost 3 bases to trimming and J lost 7 bases, with 19 bases between them. CDR3 length: 16 residues. CDR1 is LNHDA and CDR2 is SQIVND in the germline V gene (reference sequence). Full variable domain (rest looked up from reference TRBV19 and TRBJ1-5): DGGITQSPKYLFRKEGQNVTLSCEQNLNHDAMYWYRQDPGQGLRLIYYSQIVNDFQKGDIAEGYSVSREKKESFPLTVTSAQKNPTAFYLCASSILGEGRSQPQHFGDGTRLSIL.